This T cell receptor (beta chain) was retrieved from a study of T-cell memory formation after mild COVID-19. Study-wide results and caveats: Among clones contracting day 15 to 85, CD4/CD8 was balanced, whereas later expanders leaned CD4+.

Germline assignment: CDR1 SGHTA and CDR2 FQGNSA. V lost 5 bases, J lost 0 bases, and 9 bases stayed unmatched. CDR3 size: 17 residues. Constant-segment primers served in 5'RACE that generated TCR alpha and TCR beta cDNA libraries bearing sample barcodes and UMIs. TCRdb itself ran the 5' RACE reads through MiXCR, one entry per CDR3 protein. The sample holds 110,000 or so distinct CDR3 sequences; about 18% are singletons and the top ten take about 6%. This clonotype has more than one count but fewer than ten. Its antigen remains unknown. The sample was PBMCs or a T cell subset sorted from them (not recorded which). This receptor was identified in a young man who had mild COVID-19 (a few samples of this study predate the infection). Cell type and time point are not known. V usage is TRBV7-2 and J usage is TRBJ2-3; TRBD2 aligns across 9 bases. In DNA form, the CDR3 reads TGTGCCAGCAGCATGCGGAGACTAGCGGCTAGCACAGATACGCAGTATTTT. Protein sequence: CASSMRRLAASTDTQYF.